Following are 21 T cell receptor beta chains from one sample sequenced in a study of shared clonotypes between healthy human individuals. Sequencing used immunoSEQ multiplex PCR; TCRdb keeps in-frame clones, though not all of them. The sample has around 720,000 clones, about three quarters seen once. Sequenced material: memory CD4+ T cells sorted from blood. The subset here: CD45RA-negative fraction. These receptors were obtained from a woman between 25 and 40 years old in good health.

At least ten counts were recorded for this clone. The same CDR3 arises from other DNA sequences in this sample as well. V and J are TRBV7-2 and TRBJ2-3; 12 nucleotides line up with TRBD2. J was trimmed by 0 bases and V by 4 bases; bases with no gene match: 5. This CDR3 has 17 amino acids. Per germline, CDR1 SGHTA and CDR2 FQGNSA. In DNA form, the CDR3 reads TGTGCCAGCAGCTCAGGTGGACTAGCGGGAAGCACAGATACGCAGTATTTT. Its translation is CASSSGGLAGSTDTQYF.

The chain combines TRBV30 with TRBJ2-7; the match to TRBD2 covers 9 bases. Looked up from germline, CDR1 is GTSNPN and CDR2 is SVGIG (reference sequence). The CDR3 spans 14 residues. V trimming: 4 bases; J trimming: 4 bases; junction bases outside the gene matches: 8. As DNA, the CDR3 is TGTGCCTGGAAATCTACTAGCGGGTTGTACGAGCAGTACTTC. Translation: CAWKSTSGLYEQYF.

The chain is built from TRBV11-2 and TRBJ2-7; D is undetermined. The CDR3 is made up of 15 amino acids. Per the germline V gene, CDR1 is SGHAT and CDR2 is FQNNGV. Trimming took 3 bases from V and 3 from J, leaving 15 bases between them. Here the CDR3 DNA reads TGTGCCAGCAGCTTTTCTGACGGTAGATACTACGAGCAGTACTTC. This sequence encodes CASSFSDGRYYEQYF. The whole variable domain, filled in from reference TRBV11-2 and TRBJ2-7, reads EAGVAQSPRYKIIEKRQSVAFWCNPISGHATLYWYQQILGQGPKLLIQFQNNGVVDDSQLPKDRFSAERLKGVDSTLKIQPAKLEDSAVYLCASSFSDGRYYEQYFGPGTRLTVT.

This chain connects TRBV5-1 to TRBJ2-1; 9 nucleotides match TRBD2. The CDR3 loop spans 15 amino acids. The germline V gene encodes CDR1 SGHRS and CDR2 YFSETQ. The V and J ends lost 5 bases and 3 bases, in that order; junction bases with no gene match: 6. CDR3 DNA: TGCGCCAGCAGTAAGGCTAGCGGGAACTACAATGAGCAGTTCTTC. Translated, it gives CASSKASGNYNEQFF.

The sample holds one count of this clone. This chain connects TRBV18 to TRBJ1-2, with 7 bases aligning to TRBD1. Trimming took 3 bases from V and 6 from J; bases not matched to a gene: 7. This CDR3 is built from 14 residues. CDR1 is KGHSH and CDR2 is LQKENI in the germline V gene. The CDR3 DNA sequence: TGTGCCAGCTCACCCTTAGGAGGACAGGATGGCTACACCTTC. This encodes CASSPLGGQDGYTF.

The chain is built from TRBV6-5 and TRBJ1-1, with no clear D. The germline V gene has CDR1 MNHEY and CDR2 SVGAGI. V lost 4 bases and J 1 base, leaving 7 bases between the germline ends. The CDR3 runs to 13 residues. CDR3 region: CASSFRENTEAFF. CDR3 DNA sequence: TGTGCCAGCAGTTTTCGGGAGAACACTGAAGCTTTCTTT.

This chain uses TRBV10-3 with TRBJ2-2; TRBD1 or TRBD2 may be the D gene (5 bases each). Germline lookup yields CDR1 ENHRY and CDR2 SYGVKD. The CDR3 is made up of 19 amino acids. Trimming stripped 2 bases from V and 4 bases from J, with 23 bases between. As DNA, the CDR3 is TGTGCCATCAGTGAGGCATTTGGGACCTCAGAACGAACCACCGGGGAGCTGTTTTTT. Translation: CAISEAFGTSERTTGELFF.

The table lists this clone with a few counts. The chain joins TRBV7-8 to TRBJ1-1, with TRBD1 matching 9 bases. Germline CDR1 and CDR2: SGHVS and FQNEAQ. This CDR3 contains 14 residues. V lost 3 bases and J lost 5; bases outside the gene matches: 4. DNA of the CDR3: TGTGCCAGCAGCTTCCTGACAGGGGGGACTGAAGCTTTCTTT. Translated: CASSFLTGGTEAFF.

The chain uses TRBV9 and TRBJ2-7; no clear D. Germline V gene lookup returns CDR1 SGDLS and CDR2 YYNGEE. The CDR3 loop spans 14 amino acids. Trimming removed 2 bases from V and 0 bases from J, with 9 bases in between. CDR3 DNA sequence: TGTGCCAGCAGCGTTAGTGGCTACTCCTACGAGCAGTACTTC. This sequence encodes CASSVSGYSYEQYF. Looking up the rest from reference TRBV9 and TRBJ2-7 gives the full variable domain: DSGVTQTPKHLITATGQRVTLRCSPRSGDLSVYWYQQSLDQGLQFLIQYYNGEERAKGNILERFSAQQFPDLHSELNLSSLELGDSALYFCASSVSGYSYEQYFGPGTRLTVT.

The genes are TRBV5-6 and TRBJ2-6; D is ambiguous. Germline CDR1 is SGHDT and CDR2 is YYEEEE. This CDR3 has 14 amino acids. V dropped 0 bases and J dropped 1 base, with 2 bases sitting between them. The CDR3 DNA reads as TGTGCCAGCAGCTTGGGGTCTGGGGCCAACGTCCTGACTTTC. This translates into CASSLGSGANVLTF.

The chain has TRBV6-5 and TRBJ2-5; 13 bases line up with TRBD2. V lost 8 bases to trimming and J lost 5 bases; unmatched junction nucleotides: 5. The CDR3 contains 14 residues. The germline CDR1 and CDR2 sequences are MNHEY and SVGAGI. The CDR3 is CASGLAGVRETQYF. CDR3 nucleotides: TGTGCCAGCGGACTAGCGGGAGTAAGGGAGACCCAGTACTTC.

The chain carries TRBV2 and TRBJ2-1, with 9 bases matching TRBD2. Germline CDR1 reads SNHLY; CDR2 reads FYNNEI. J was trimmed by 0 bases and V by 8 bases; bases with no gene match: 11. This CDR3 comprises 17 residues. The CDR3 DNA is TGTGCCAGCGATGCGGGAGGGCCGGCATACTCCTACAATGAGCAGTTCTTC. Its translation is CASDAGGPAYSYNEQFF.

Only one count was recorded for this clone. The limits of the CDR3 on the DNA are not certain, so only TCRdb's listed CDR3 is given. Other DNA sequences in this specimen translate into the identical CDR3. This chain connects TRBV5-1 to TRBJ2-3; the table's TRBD1 call for D was not verified on the DNA. CDR1 and CDR2 (germline): SGHRS, YFSETQ. The CDR3 is 14 amino acids in total, end residues counted. CDR3 sequence reads: CASSFGQGTDTQYF.

The CDR3 DNA is TGCGCCAGCAGCCATTTCCCCAGAGTTAGAGGTTTTGAGCAGTTCTTC. Its protein product is CASSHFPRVRGFEQFF. The genes are TRBV4-1 and TRBJ2-1; D not resolved. Germline CDR1 MGHRA, CDR2 YSYEKL. The CDR3 is 16 residues long. With 3 bases removed from V and 9 bases from J, the gap between germline ends came to 21 bases.

This chain links TRBV11-2 with TRBJ2-7; 9 bases map to TRBD2. There are 15 residues in the CDR3. Germline CDR1 reads SGHAT; CDR2 reads FQNNGV. The junction had 7 bases not matched to a gene; V was cut back by 4 bases and J by 3 bases. CDR3 DNA: TGTGCCAGCAGCTCGCCTTCGACTAGCGGCTACGAGCAGTACTTC. Amino acid sequence: CASSSPSTSGYEQYF.

In its sample, this clone was seen a few times. V usage is TRBV19 and J usage is TRBJ1-2; the D is unclear. Trimming pared 7 bases from V and 3 bases from J, leaving 9 bases between. Per germline, CDR1 LNHDA and CDR2 SQIVND (reference sequence). The CDR3 consists of 12 residues. This chain's CDR3 is CASKRSYYGYTF. The CDR3 DNA sequence: TGTGCCAGTAAGCGAAGCTACTATGGCTACACCTTC.

This sequence joins TRBV28 and TRBJ1-5; tentatively, D is TRBD1 (5 bases). The ends were cut back, 6 bases at V and 3 bases at J, with 12 bases in the middle. This CDR3 region has 14 residues. The germline V gene has CDR1 MDHEN and CDR2 SYDVKM. DNA for the CDR3: TGTGCCAGCAGCCCCGGGACCCACAATCAGCCCCAGCATTTT. Its translation is CASSPGTHNQPQHF.

The V and J genes are TRBV19 and TRBJ2-2; D is ambiguous. The CDR3 covers 14 residues. Trimming stripped 3 bases from V and 1 base from J, with 6 bases between. From germline, CDR1 is LNHDA and CDR2 SQIVND (reference sequence). Written as DNA, the CDR3 is TGTGCCAGTAGTATTGTTGAGAACACCGGGGAGCTGTTTTTT. It translates to CASSIVENTGELFF.

This clone was detected ten times or more. The chain links TRBV4-1 to TRBJ2-1, with TRBD2 matching over 10 bases. With V trimmed by 0 bases and J by 6 bases, 8 bases remained unmatched. Germline-derived CDR1 and CDR2 are MGHRA and YSYEKL. This CDR3 is built from 17 residues. The CDR3: CASSQDFLAGVPNEQFF. Here the CDR3 DNA reads TGCGCCAGCAGCCAAGACTTTCTAGCGGGAGTACCCAATGAGCAGTTCTTC.

V is TRBV19 and J is TRBJ2-3; 9 positions match TRBD2. This CDR3 spans 14 amino acids. After removal of 5 bases from V and 3 bases from J, the junction contained 3 bases not matched to a gene. The germline gives CDR1 LNHDA, CDR2 SQIVND (reference sequence). The CDR3 DNA reads as TGTGCCAGTAGTCCTCTAGCGGGAACAGATACGCAGTATTTT. Protein: CASSPLAGTDTQYF.

This clone was observed many times. V and J are TRBV2 and TRBJ1-5; no definite D call. The germline gives CDR1 SNHLY, CDR2 FYNNEI. The ends were cut back, 4 bases at V and 1 base at J, with 8 bases in the middle. The CDR3 is 14 residues long. As DNA, the CDR3 is TGTGCCAGCAGTGTCAGAGGGAGCAATCAGCCCCAGCATTTT. As protein: CASSVRGSNQPQHF.